This T cell receptor beta chain was obtained from a study of human T cells and chemical hapten exposure. Time point in this sample: patch test 2, 6 weeks after DPC sensitization. Regarding treatment: therapeutic diphenylcyclopropenone sensitization with weekly scalp DPC. TCRdb re-called the RACE reads with MiXCR, one entry per CDR3 protein. Of roughly 120,000 distinct CDR3 sequences detected, 9.2% appear once; the ten largest clones hold about 3%. Germline V gene data show CDR1 as SGHRS and CDR2 as YFSETQ. The CDR3 covers 15 residues. The germline V and J ends were trimmed by 6 bases and 1 base, with 14 bases remaining between them.

Sample: whole blood, taken in connection with sensitization to the hapten diphenylcyclopropenone (DPC). The chain joins TRBV5-1 to TRBJ1-3, with D possibly matching TRBD1 (6 bases). This TCR derives from a woman between 40 and 50 years old with alopecia areata. Some clones in this sample may be carry-over from other donors' samples. The DNA for the CDR3 is TGCGCCAGCAACTCCGGGACACCGTCTGGAAACACCATATATTTT. As protein: CASNSGTPSGNTIYF.